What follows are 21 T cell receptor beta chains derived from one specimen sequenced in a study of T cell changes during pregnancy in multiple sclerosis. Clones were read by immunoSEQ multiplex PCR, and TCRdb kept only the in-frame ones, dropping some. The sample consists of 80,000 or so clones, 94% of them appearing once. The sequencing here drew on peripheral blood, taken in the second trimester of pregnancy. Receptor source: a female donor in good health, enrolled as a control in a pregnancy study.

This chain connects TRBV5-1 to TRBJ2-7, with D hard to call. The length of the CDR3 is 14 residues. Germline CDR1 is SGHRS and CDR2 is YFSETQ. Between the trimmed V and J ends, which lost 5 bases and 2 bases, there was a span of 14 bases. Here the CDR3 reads CASSPLGGTYEQYF. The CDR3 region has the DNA TGCGCCAGCAGTCCCCTAGGCGGTACCTACGAGCAGTACTTC. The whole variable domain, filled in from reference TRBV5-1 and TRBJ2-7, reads KAGVTQTPRYLIKTRGQQVTLSCSPISGHRSVSWYQQTPGQGLQFLFEYFSETQRNKGNFPGRFSGRQFSNSRSEMNVSTLELGDSALYLCASSPLGGTYEQYFGPGTRLTVT.

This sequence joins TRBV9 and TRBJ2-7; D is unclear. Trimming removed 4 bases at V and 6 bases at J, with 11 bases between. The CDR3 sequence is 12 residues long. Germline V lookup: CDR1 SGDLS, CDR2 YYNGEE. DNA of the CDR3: TGTGCCAGCAGCCTACCCCCCGGCGAGCAGTACTTC. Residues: CASSLPPGEQYF.

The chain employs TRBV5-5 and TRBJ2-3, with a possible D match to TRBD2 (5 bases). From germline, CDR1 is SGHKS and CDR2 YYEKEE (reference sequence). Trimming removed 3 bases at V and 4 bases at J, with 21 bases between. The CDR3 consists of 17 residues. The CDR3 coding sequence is TGTGCCAGCAGCTCTCGCCCGCCGGCGGAGAGGGCAGATACGCAGTATTTT. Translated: CASSSRPPAERADTQYF.

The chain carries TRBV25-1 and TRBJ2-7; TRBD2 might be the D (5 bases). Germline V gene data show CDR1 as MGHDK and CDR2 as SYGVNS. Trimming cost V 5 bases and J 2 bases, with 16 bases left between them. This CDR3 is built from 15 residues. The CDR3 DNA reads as TGTGCCAGCAGTAACCCGAGAGAGGGTACCTACGAGCAGTACTTC. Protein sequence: CASSNPREGTYEQYF.

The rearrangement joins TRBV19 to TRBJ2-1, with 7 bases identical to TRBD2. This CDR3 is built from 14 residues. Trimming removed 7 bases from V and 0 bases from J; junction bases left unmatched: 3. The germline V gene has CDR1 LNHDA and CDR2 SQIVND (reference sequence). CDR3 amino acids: CASISGNSYNEQFF. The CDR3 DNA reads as TGTGCCAGTATAAGCGGGAACTCCTACAATGAGCAGTTCTTC.

The CDR3 DNA reads TGTGCCAGCAGCCTCTCGACAGGGTGGGACACTGAAGCTTTCTTT. Its translation: CASSLSTGWDTEAFF. The chain is built from TRBV11-2 and TRBJ1-1, with TRBD1 identical over 7 bases. J lost 3 bases, V lost 5 bases, and 9 bases had no gene match. Germline V gene lookup returns CDR1 SGHAT and CDR2 FQNNGV. The CDR3 is made up of 15 amino acids. The variable domain in full, completed from reference TRBV11-2 and TRBJ1-1, reads EAGVAQSPRYKIIEKRQSVAFWCNPISGHATLYWYQQILGQGPKLLIQFQNNGVVDDSQLPKDRFSAERLKGVDSTLKIQPAKLEDSAVYLCASSLSTGWDTEAFFGQGTRLTVV.

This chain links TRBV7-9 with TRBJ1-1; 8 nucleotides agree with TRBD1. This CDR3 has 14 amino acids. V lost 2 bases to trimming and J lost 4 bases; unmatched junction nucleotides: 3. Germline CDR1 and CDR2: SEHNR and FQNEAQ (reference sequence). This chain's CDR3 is CASSLFTGGTEAFF. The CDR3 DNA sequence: TGTGCCAGCAGCTTATTCACAGGGGGCACTGAAGCTTTCTTT.

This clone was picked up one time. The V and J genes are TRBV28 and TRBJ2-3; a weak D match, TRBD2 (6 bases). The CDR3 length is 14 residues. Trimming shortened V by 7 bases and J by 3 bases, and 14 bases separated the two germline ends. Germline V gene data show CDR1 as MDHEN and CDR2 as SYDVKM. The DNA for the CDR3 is TGTGCCAGCACCCTCGCCGGGGGAACAGATACGCAGTATTTT. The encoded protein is CASTLAGGTDTQYF.

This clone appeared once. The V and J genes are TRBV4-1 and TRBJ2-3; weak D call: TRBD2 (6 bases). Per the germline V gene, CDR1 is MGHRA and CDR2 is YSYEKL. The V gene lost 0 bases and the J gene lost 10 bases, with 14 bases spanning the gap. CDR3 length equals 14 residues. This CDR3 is CASSQEVTGVAQYF. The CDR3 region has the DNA TGCGCCAGCAGCCAAGAAGTCACGGGGGTGGCGCAGTATTTT.

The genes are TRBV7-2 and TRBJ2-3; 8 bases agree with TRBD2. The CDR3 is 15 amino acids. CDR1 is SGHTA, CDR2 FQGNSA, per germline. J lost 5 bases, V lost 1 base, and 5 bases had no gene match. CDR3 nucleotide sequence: TGTGCCAGCAGCTTAGTGAGCGGGAGAAGAGATACGCAGTATTTT. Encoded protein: CASSLVSGRRDTQYF. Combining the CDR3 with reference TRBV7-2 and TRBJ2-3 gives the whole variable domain GAGVSQSPSNKVTEKGKDVELRCDPISGHTALYWYRQSLGQGLEFLIYFQGNSAPDKSGLPSDRFSAERTGGSVSTLTIQRTQQEDSAVYLCASSLVSGRRDTQYFGPGTRLTVL.

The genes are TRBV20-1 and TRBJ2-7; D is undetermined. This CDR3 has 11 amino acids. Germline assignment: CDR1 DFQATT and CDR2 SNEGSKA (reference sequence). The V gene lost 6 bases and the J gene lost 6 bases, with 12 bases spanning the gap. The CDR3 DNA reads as TGCAGTGCCCTAGTCAGTGCCGAGCAGTACTTC. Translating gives CSALVSAEQYF.

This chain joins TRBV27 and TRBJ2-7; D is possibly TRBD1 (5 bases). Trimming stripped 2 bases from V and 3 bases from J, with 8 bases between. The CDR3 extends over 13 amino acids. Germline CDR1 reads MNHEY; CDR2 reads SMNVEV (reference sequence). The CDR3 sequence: CASSLHRSYEQYF. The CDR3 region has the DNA TGTGCCAGCAGTTTACACAGGAGCTACGAGCAGTACTTC.

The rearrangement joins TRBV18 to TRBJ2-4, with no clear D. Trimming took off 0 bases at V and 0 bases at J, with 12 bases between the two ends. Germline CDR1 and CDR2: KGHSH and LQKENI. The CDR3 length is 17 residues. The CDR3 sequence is CASSPPPRILAKNIQYF. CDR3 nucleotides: TGTGCCAGCTCACCACCGCCACGAATACTAGCCAAAAACATTCAGTACTTC.

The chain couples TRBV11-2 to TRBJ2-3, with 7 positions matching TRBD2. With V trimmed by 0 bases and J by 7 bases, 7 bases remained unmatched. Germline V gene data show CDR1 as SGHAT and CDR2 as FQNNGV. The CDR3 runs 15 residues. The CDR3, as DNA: TGTGCCAGCAGCTTAGATCGTGGGGGACTACATACGCAGTATTTT. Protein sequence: CASSLDRGGLHTQYF.

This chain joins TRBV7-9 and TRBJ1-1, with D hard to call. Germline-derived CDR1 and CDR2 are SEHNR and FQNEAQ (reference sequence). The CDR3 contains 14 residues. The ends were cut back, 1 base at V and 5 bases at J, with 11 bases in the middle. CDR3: CASSLGGSQTEAFF. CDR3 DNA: TGTGCCAGCAGCTTAGGAGGCAGCCAGACTGAAGCTTTCTTT.

The CDR3 DNA reads TGTGCCAGTATGGGGGGAACAGGGGCAACTAATGAAAAACTGTTTTTT. It translates to CASMGGTGATNEKLFF. The chain combines TRBV19 with TRBJ1-4; 7 nucleotides line up with TRBD1. Germline V lookup: CDR1 LNHDA, CDR2 SQIVND (reference sequence). This CDR3 is built from 16 residues. Trimming cost V 7 bases and J 0 bases; bases outside gene matches: 8.

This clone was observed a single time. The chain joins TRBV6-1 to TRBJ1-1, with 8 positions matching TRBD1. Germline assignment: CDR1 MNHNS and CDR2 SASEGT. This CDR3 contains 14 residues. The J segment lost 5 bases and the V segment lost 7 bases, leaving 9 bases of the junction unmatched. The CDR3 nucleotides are TGTGCCAGCATAGAACTACAGGGGGGGACTGAAGCTTTCTTT. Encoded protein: CASIELQGGTEAFF.

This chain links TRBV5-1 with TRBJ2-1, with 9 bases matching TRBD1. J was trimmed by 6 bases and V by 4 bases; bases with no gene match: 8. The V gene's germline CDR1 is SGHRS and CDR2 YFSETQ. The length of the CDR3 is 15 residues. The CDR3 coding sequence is TGCGCCAGCAGCCGTGCCGGGACAGGGTCCAATGAGCAGTTCTTC. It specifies CASSRAGTGSNEQFF.

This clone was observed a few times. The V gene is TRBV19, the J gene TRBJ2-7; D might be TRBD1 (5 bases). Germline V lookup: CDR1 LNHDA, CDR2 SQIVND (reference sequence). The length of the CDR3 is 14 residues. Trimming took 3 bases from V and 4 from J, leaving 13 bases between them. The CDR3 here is CASSIRKTGYEQYF. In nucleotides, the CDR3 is TGTGCCAGTAGTATCCGTAAAACAGGTTACGAGCAGTACTTC.

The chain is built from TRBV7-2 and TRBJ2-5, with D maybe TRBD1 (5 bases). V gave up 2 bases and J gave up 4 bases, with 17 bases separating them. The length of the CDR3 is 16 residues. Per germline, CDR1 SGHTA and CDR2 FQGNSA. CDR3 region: CASSLRTTAPPETQYF. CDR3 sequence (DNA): TGTGCCAGCAGCTTAAGGACAACTGCCCCCCCAGAGACCCAGTACTTC.

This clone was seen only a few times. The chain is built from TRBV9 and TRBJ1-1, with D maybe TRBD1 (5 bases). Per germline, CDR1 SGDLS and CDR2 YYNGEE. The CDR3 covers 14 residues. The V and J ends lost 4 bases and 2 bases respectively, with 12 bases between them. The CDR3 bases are TGTGCCAGCAGCATGGGGCGGATCAACACTGAAGCTTTCTTT. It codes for CASSMGRINTEAFF.